The clone carrying this T cell receptor (beta chain) showed up just a few times. TCRdb's copy holds only in-frame clones and misses some; the assay was immunoSEQ multiplex PCR. In the table there are about 150,000 clones, 88% of which are singletons. These data belong to a study of T cell responses to AZD1222 COVID-19 vaccine. There are 15 residues in the CDR3. With 3 bases removed from V and 7 bases from J, the gap between germline ends came to 16 bases. CDR1 SGDLS and CDR2 YYNGEE come from the germline V gene. The sequencing used peripheral blood, collected on day 0 of AZD1222 vaccination. This chain connects TRBV9 to TRBJ1-4; D is possibly TRBD1 (5 bases). The clonotype originates from an adult in good health. CDR3: CASSGSGTASEKLFF. The CDR3 coding sequence is TGTGCCAGCAGCGGGTCCGGGACCGCTAGTGAAAAACTGTTTTTT. The complete variable domain, with remaining parts taken from reference TRBV9 and TRBJ1-4, reads DSGVTQTPKHLITATGQRVTLRCSPRSGDLSVYWYQQSLDQGLQFLIQYYNGEERAKGNILERFSAQQFPDLHSELNLSSLELGDSALYFCASSGSGTASEKLFFGSGTQLSVL.